These 27 T cell receptor beta chains originate from one sample sequenced in a study of control samples from healthy donors and cancer patients (dated by TCRdb to 2020 to 2022). Library preparation used the immunoSEQ multiplex PCR assay. TCRdb's version of the immuneACCESS table is confined to in-frame rearrangements and falls short of the full clone set. An unresolved V gene accounts for under half of the shortfall where checked; the remainder is of unknown origin. For this sample there are around 100,000 clones; roughly 88% appear just once. The ten largest make up roughly 13% of the sample. Sequencing used blood. The receptors were gathered from a man younger than 40 in good health.

The V and J genes are TRBV5-4 and TRBJ2-5; D call uncertain. V lost 0 bases and J lost 4, with 7 bases in between. The CDR3 is 13 residues long. CDR1 is SGHNT and CDR2 is YYREEE in the germline V gene (reference sequence). The CDR3 region has the DNA TGTGCCAGCAGCTTGGATCCAGGAGAGACCCAGTACTTC. It is translated as CASSLDPGETQYF. Combining the CDR3 with reference TRBV5-4 and TRBJ2-5 gives the whole variable domain ETGVTQSPTHLIKTRGQQVTLRCSSQSGHNTVSWYQQALGQGPQFIFQYYREEENGRGNFPPRFSGLQFPNYSSELNVNALELDDSALYLCASSLDPGETQYFGPGTRLLVL.

The chain combines TRBV5-4 with TRBJ2-3, with 9 nucleotides matching TRBD2. V trimming: 3 bases; J trimming: 5 bases; junction bases outside the gene matches: 4. CDR3 length equals 14 residues. Per the germline V gene, CDR1 is SGHNT and CDR2 is YYREEE (reference sequence). The CDR3 protein is CASSSSGRQDTQYF. The CDR3 bases are TGTGCCAGCAGCTCGAGCGGGAGGCAAGATACGCAGTATTTT.

On this clone itself: The sample carries other DNA sequences with the same CDR3. V and J are TRBV5-6 and TRBJ1-6; D is unclear. Trimming took 0 bases from V and 10 from J, leaving 5 bases between them. The CDR3 runs to 12 residues. CDR1 and CDR2 from the germline V gene are SGHDT and YYEEEE. The CDR3 bases are TGTGCCAGCAGCTTGGGAGGGTCACCCCTCCACTTT. It codes for CASSLGGSPLHF.

The rearrangement joins TRBV6-5 to TRBJ2-7; possibly TRBD1 for D (5 bases). Germline lookup yields CDR1 MNHEY and CDR2 SVGAGI. The CDR3 length is 15 residues. Deletions cut 1 base from V and 3 bases from J, with 13 bases between. The CDR3 region has the DNA TGTGCCAGCAGTTACTTTGACAGTCGAGACTACGAGCAGTACTTC. Its translation: CASSYFDSRDYEQYF.

On this clone itself: This sample includes further DNA sequences coding for the same CDR3. This chain uses TRBV5-1 with TRBJ2-7, with D unclear. V lost 0 bases and J 3 bases, leaving 10 bases between the germline ends. The CDR3 runs to 14 residues. CDR1 is SGHRS and CDR2 is YFSETQ in the germline V gene. CDR3 nucleotides: TGCGCCAGCAGCTTGGCGCTAGGAAGCTACGAGCAGTACTTC. It specifies CASSLALGSYEQYF. Variable domain in full (rest from reference TRBV5-1 and TRBJ2-7): KAGVTQTPRYLIKTRGQQVTLSCSPISGHRSVSWYQQTPGQGLQFLFEYFSETQRNKGNFPGRFSGRQFSNSRSEMNVSTLELGDSALYLCASSLALGSYEQYFGPGTRLTVT.

This clone was seen a few times. The chain is built from TRBV12-3 or TRBV12-4 and TRBJ2-7, with D perhaps TRBD2 (5 bases). Trimming left V 5 bases short and J 4 bases short, with 9 bases between. The CDR3 consists of 12 residues. The CDR3 nucleotides are TGTGCCAGCAGTGCGACGGGGTACGAGCAGTACTTC. It encodes CASSATGYEQYF.

The J gene is TRBJ2-2, the V gene TRBV3-1 (or the pseudogene TRBV3-2); unclear D gene. The CDR3 is 18 residues long. V gave up 6 bases and J gave up 3 bases, with 23 bases separating them. Germline V gives CDR1 LGHDT, CDR2 YNNKEL (reference sequence). In nucleotides, the CDR3 is TGTGCCAGCAGGGCTCCCCGAGGCAGTATCACCTACACCGGGGAGCTGTTTTTT. Translation gives CASRAPRGSITYTGELFF.

The J gene is TRBJ1-1, the V gene TRBV12-5; maybe TRBD1 (6 bases). V dropped 1 base and J dropped 2 bases, with 17 bases sitting between them. From germline, CDR1 is LGHNT and CDR2 FRNRAP. CDR3 length: 17 residues. The CDR3 here is CASGLEWGAKANTEAFF. The CDR3, as DNA: TGTGCTAGTGGTTTGGAGTGGGGGGCGAAAGCCAACACTGAAGCTTTCTTT.

V gene TRBV29-1 combines with J gene TRBJ2-3, with 8 bases that match TRBD2. The CDR3 is made up of 13 amino acids. V shed 4 bases and J 7 bases; nucleotides not matched to a gene: 7. Germline CDR1 SQVTM, CDR2 ANQGSEA. CDR3 amino acids: CSVVGGGRNTQYF. The CDR3 region has the DNA TGCAGCGTTGTCGGGGGCGGGAGGAATACGCAGTATTTT.

This chain links TRBV5-5 with TRBJ2-1, with a possible D match to TRBD1 (5 bases). CDR3 length: 18 amino acids. Trimming took 0 bases from V and 0 from J, leaving 16 bases between them. CDR1 is SGHKS, CDR2 YYEKEE, per germline (reference sequence). CDR3 in amino acids: CASSLEGLAQSSYNEQFF. The CDR3 DNA sequence: TGTGCCAGCAGCTTGGAGGGGTTGGCGCAGAGCTCCTACAATGAGCAGTTCTTC.

The rearrangement joins TRBV7-8 to TRBJ2-7, with 8 bases aligning to TRBD1. The CDR3 is made up of 16 amino acids. Trimming took 2 bases from V and 0 from J; bases not matched to a gene: 6. CDR1 and CDR2 (germline): SGHVS, FQNEAQ. CDR3 protein: CASSLKGTGVSYEQYF. CDR3 nucleotides: TGTGCCAGCAGCTTAAAAGGGACAGGCGTCTCCTACGAGCAGTACTTC.

V usage is TRBV10-3 and J usage is TRBJ2-7; tentatively, D is TRBD2 (5 bases). Germline V CDR1 and CDR2: ENHRY, SYGVKD. The CDR3 runs 14 residues. Trimming shortened V by 4 bases and J by 0 bases, and 10 bases separated the two germline ends. As DNA, the CDR3 is TGTGCCATCAGTGGGACTGGAAGCTCCTACGAGCAGTACTTC. It codes for CAISGTGSSYEQYF.

The chain joins TRBV18 to TRBJ1-5; 7 bases map to TRBD1. The CDR3 has 16 amino acids. Per the germline V gene, CDR1 is KGHSH and CDR2 is LQKENI. The ends lost 3 bases at V and 2 bases at J; junction bases unmatched: 7. The DNA for the CDR3 is TGTGCCAGCTCACCTCGCGACAGGGACGGCAATCAGCCCCAGCATTTT. Amino acid sequence: CASSPRDRDGNQPQHF.

This chain joins TRBV5-6 and TRBJ2-3, with 7 nucleotides matching TRBD1. The junction had 4 bases not matched to a gene; V was cut back by 0 bases and J by 0 bases. This CDR3 has 16 residues. Germline V gene lookup returns CDR1 SGHDT and CDR2 YYEEEE. This CDR3 is CASSLETGSSTDTQYF. In DNA form, the CDR3 reads TGTGCCAGCAGCTTGGAGACAGGGTCTAGCACAGATACGCAGTATTTT.

The V and J genes are TRBV25-1 and TRBJ2-3; 8 positions agree with TRBD2. This CDR3 has 14 amino acids. Germline CDR1 MGHDK, CDR2 SYGVNS. V shed 6 bases, J shed 2 bases, and the junction held 4 bases outside the gene matches. The CDR3: CASSSGGPTDTQYF. For the CDR3, the DNA is TGTGCCAGCAGCTCGGGAGGGCCCACAGATACGCAGTATTTT.

The rearrangement links TRBV30 to TRBJ1-3, with D perhaps TRBD1 (5 bases). There are 14 residues in the CDR3. Looked up from germline, CDR1 is GTSNPN and CDR2 is SVGIG (reference sequence). The ends were cut back, 3 bases at V and 1 base at J, with 10 bases in the middle. In nucleotides, the CDR3 is TGTGCCTGGAGCTCCCGGGGGTCTGGAAACACCATATATTTT. As protein: CAWSSRGSGNTIYF.

The chain has TRBV5-1 and TRBJ2-3; 8 bases are shared with TRBD1. Germline trimming cut 3 bases from V and 5 bases from J; bases unmatched to any gene: 8. This CDR3 is 15 amino acids long. Germline CDR1 and CDR2: SGHRS and YFSETQ. The CDR3 here is CASSWAGGRGDTQYF. The CDR3 DNA reads as TGCGCCAGCAGCTGGGCAGGGGGCCGCGGAGATACGCAGTATTTT.

V and J are TRBV11-2 and TRBJ1-1, with D unclear. In germline, CDR1 is SGHAT, CDR2 FQNNGV. Between the trimmed V and J ends, which lost 0 bases and 8 bases, there was a span of 16 bases. The CDR3 length is 15 residues. CDR3 bases: TGTGCCAGCAGCTTAGATCTAGGAACCCCTGTGGAAGCTTTCTTT. This gives the protein CASSLDLGTPVEAFF. The variable domain in full, with the rest retrieved from reference TRBV11-2 and TRBJ1-1, is EAGVAQSPRYKIIEKRQSVAFWCNPISGHATLYWYQQILGQGPKLLIQFQNNGVVDDSQLPKDRFSAERLKGVDSTLKIQPAKLEDSAVYLCASSLDLGTPVEAFFGQGTRLTVV.

This rearrangement joins TRBV11-2 to TRBJ1-1; TRBD1 is a possible D gene (5 bases). CDR1 is SGHAT and CDR2 is FQNNGV in the germline V gene. CDR3 length: 14 residues. V was trimmed by 3 bases and J by 3 bases, leaving 11 bases between them. The CDR3 protein is CASSFQTAYTEAFF. The CDR3 DNA reads as TGTGCCAGCAGCTTCCAGACAGCCTACACTGAAGCTTTCTTT.

CDR3 sequence: CSVGAQGPAYEQYF. In nucleotides, the CDR3 is TGCAGCGTTGGCGCGCAGGGCCCAGCCTACGAGCAGTACTTC. The rearrangement links TRBV29-1 to TRBJ2-7, with D maybe TRBD1 (5 bases). The CDR3 contains 14 residues. Germline CDR1 SQVTM, CDR2 ANQGSEA. V was cut by 4 bases and J by 2 bases, with 15 bases left in between.

The rearrangement links TRBV27 to TRBJ2-7; 9 bases are a match to TRBD1. The CDR3 extends over 14 amino acids. Germline CDR1 MNHEY, CDR2 SMNVEV (reference sequence). Trimming cost V 5 bases and J 2 bases; bases outside gene matches: 4. CDR3 coding DNA: TGTGCCAGCAGTCCTGGACAGGGGCCCTACGAGCAGTACTTC. Encoded protein: CASSPGQGPYEQYF.

The gene calls are TRBV3-1 (or the pseudogene TRBV3-2) and TRBJ2-1, with 8 bases that match TRBD1. The CDR3 contains 15 residues. Germline loops: CDR1 LGHDT, CDR2 YNNKEL (reference sequence). V dropped 5 bases and J dropped 7; count of bases not matched to a gene: 10. CDR3 DNA: TGTGCCAGCAGCGCCCGGGACAGGACATTAAATGAGCAGTTCTTC. Translated: CASSARDRTLNEQFF.

This clone has just one count. This chain joins TRBV21-1 and TRBJ2-5; whether TRBD1, the table's D call, matches the DNA was not checked. TRBV21-1 corresponds to a pseudogene. CDR3 length: 14 amino acids. The CDR3 coding sequence is TGTGCCAGCAGCAGTCAAGGGGGCCGAGAGACCCAGTACTTC. This translates into CASSSQGGRETQYF.

This chain links TRBV6-6 with TRBJ2-3; TRBD2 matches 7 bases. The trim removed 5 bases at V and 1 base at J, leaving 6 bases unmatched. CDR1 is MNHNY, CDR2 SVGAGI, per germline (reference sequence). This CDR3 has 15 amino acids. The CDR3 sequence is CASSPGAGGTDTQYF. CDR3 DNA: TGTGCCAGCAGTCCCGGGGCGGGGGGCACAGATACGCAGTATTTT.

The V gene is TRBV7-8, the J gene TRBJ1-5, with a possible D match to TRBD1 (6 bases). The germline V gene encodes CDR1 SGHVS and CDR2 FQNEAQ. V lost 0 bases and J lost 12, with 18 bases in between. This CDR3 is 15 amino acids long. CDR3 in amino acids: CASSLAFTGQDGQHF. In DNA, the CDR3 is TGTGCCAGCAGCTTAGCGTTCACAGGGCAAGACGGCCAGCATTTT.

This clone came up once. The V and J genes are TRBV7-2 and TRBJ2-7; 9 bases are a match to TRBD2. The CDR3 runs 14 residues. Trimming removed 5 bases from V and 2 bases from J; junction bases left unmatched: 4. Germline CDR1 is SGHTA and CDR2 is FQGNSA. CDR3 region: CASSLLAGTYEQYF. CDR3 sequence (DNA): TGTGCCAGCAGCCTTCTAGCGGGGACCTACGAGCAGTACTTC. Full variable domain (remainder filled in from reference TRBV7-2 and TRBJ2-7): GAGVSQSPSNKVTEKGKDVELRCDPISGHTALYWYRQSLGQGLEFLIYFQGNSAPDKSGLPSDRFSAERTGGSVSTLTIQRTQQEDSAVYLCASSLLAGTYEQYFGPGTRLTVT.

V usage is TRBV3-1 (or the pseudogene TRBV3-2) and J usage is TRBJ1-2, with 8 bases identical to TRBD1. The CDR3 is 12 residues long. The germline gives CDR1 LGHDT, CDR2 YNNKEL (reference sequence). After removal of 4 bases from V and 7 bases from J, the junction contained 2 bases not matched to a gene. The CDR3 DNA follows: TGTGCCAGCAGCCTGGGGACAGGTGGCTACACCTTC. This gives the protein CASSLGTGGYTF.